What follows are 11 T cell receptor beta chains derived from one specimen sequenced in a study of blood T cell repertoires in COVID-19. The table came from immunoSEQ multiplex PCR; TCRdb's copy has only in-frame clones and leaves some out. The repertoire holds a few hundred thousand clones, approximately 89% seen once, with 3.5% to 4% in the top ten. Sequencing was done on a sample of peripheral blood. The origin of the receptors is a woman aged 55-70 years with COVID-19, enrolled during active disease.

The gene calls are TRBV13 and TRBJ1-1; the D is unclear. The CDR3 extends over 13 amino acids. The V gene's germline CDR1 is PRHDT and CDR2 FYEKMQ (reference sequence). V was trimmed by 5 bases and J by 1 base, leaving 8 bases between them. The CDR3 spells CASSPRPNTEAFF. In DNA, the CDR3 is TGTGCCAGCAGCCCGCGCCCGAACACTGAAGCTTTCTTT.

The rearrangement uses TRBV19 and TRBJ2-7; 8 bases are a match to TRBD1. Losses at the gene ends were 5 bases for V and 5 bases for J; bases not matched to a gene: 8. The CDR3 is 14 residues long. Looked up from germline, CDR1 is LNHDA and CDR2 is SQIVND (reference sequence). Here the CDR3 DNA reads TGTGCCAGTAGTCTCCGGACAGGGTCCGACGAGCAGTACTTC. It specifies CASSLRTGSDEQYF.

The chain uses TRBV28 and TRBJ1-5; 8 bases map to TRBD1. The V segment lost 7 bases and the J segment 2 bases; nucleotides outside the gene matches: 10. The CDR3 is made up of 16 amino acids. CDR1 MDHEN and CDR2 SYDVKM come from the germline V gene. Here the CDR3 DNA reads TGTGCCAGCACCATACAGGGGGTTCCGGGCAATCAGCCCCAGCATTTT. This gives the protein CASTIQGVPGNQPQHF.

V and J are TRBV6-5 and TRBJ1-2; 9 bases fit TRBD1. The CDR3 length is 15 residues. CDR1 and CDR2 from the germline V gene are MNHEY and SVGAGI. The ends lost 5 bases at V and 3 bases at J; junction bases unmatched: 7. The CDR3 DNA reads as TGTGCCAGCAGTCGACAGGGGGGTTCAGACTATGGCTACACCTTC. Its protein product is CASSRQGGSDYGYTF.

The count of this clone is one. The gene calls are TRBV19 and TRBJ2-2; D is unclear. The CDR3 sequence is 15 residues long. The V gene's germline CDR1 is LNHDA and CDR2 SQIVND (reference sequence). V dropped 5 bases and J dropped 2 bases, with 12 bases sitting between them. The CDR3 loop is CASSLRVPNTGELFF. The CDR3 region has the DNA TGTGCCAGTAGTCTCCGGGTTCCAAACACCGGGGAGCTGTTTTTT.

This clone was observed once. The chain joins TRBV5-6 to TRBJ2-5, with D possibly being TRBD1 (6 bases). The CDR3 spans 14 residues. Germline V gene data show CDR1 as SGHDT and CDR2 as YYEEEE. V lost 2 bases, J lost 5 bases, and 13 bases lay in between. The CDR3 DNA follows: TGTGCCAGCAGCTTCGGCGGACAGCCGGAGACCCAGTACTTC. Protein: CASSFGGQPETQYF.

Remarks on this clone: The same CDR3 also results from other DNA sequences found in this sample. As DNA, the CDR3 is TGCGCCAGCAGCTTACTAGTGAACACCGGGGAGCTGTTTTTT. Translated: CASSLLVNTGELFF. The V and J genes are TRBV5-1 and TRBJ2-2; the D gene is possibly TRBD2 (5 bases). Germline V gene sequence: CDR1 SGHRS, CDR2 YFSETQ. This CDR3 is built from 14 residues. Trimming pared 2 bases from V and 1 base from J, leaving 6 bases between.

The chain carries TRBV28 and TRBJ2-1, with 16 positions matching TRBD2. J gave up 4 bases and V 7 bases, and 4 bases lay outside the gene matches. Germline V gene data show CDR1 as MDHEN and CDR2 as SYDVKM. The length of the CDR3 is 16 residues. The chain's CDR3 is CASNVGLAGGYNEQFF. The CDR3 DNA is TGTGCCAGCAATGTGGGACTAGCGGGGGGGTACAATGAGCAGTTCTTC.

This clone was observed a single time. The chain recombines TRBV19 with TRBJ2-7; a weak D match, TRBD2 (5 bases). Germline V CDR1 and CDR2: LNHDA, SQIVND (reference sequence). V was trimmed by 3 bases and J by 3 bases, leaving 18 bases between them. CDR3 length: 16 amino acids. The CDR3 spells CASSISPPRADYEQYF. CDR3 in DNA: TGTGCCAGTAGTATCTCCCCCCCGCGGGCAGACTACGAGCAGTACTTC.

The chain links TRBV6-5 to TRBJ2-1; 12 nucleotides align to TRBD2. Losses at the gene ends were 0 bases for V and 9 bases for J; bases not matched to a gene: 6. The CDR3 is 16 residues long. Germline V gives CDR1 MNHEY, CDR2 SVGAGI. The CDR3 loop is CASSYSSSGGAVEQFF. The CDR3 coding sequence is TGTGCCAGCAGTTACTCGTCTAGCGGGGGGGCAGTTGAGCAGTTCTTC.

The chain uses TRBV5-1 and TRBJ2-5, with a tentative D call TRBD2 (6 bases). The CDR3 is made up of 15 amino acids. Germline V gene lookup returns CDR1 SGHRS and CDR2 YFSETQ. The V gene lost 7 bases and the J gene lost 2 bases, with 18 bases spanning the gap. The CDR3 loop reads CASAGGANRQETQYF. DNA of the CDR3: TGCGCCAGCGCGGGCGGGGCGAACAGGCAAGAGACCCAGTACTTC.